This is a list of T cell receptor beta chains from one sample in a study of blood T cell repertoires in COVID-19. Clones were read by immunoSEQ multiplex PCR, and TCRdb kept only the in-frame ones, dropping some. This table has some 200,000 clones, 60% to 85% appearing once. Material for sequencing was peripheral blood. These receptors all stem from a woman aged 70-85 years with acute or convalescent COVID-19. The CDR3 runs from the conserved cysteine through the conserved F or W. D genes are given only for firm matches. Only part of the rows carry a size: once, few, many, or a class if the clone is expanded.

abundance	j_gene	d_gene	v_gene	CDR3aa	CDR3nt
-	TRBJ1-6	TRBD1	TRBV11-2	CASSRTGTNSPLHF	TGTGCCAGCAGCCGGACAGGGACGAATTCACCCCTCCACTTT
few	TRBJ1-1	TRBD1	TRBV6-5	CASGGYGTALEAFF	TGTGCCAGCGGAGGGTACGGGACAGCCCTTGAGGCTTTCTTT
-	TRBJ2-7	TRBD2	TRBV2	CASIVGGGPYEQYF	TGTGCCAGCATAGTGGGGGGAGGGCCTTACGAGCAGTACTTC
-	TRBJ1-1	-	TRBV3-1/TRBV3-2	CASAPVQGPGNTEAFF	TGTGCCAGCGCGCCAGTGCAGGGGCCGGGGAACACTGAAGCTTTCTTT
many	TRBJ2-7	TRBD1	TRBV6-1	CASSDLGQVSSYEQYF	TGTGCCAGCAGTGATTTGGGACAGGTGAGCTCCTACGAGCAGTACTTC
-	TRBJ2-2	TRBD2	TRBV29-1	CSVVSRGLAGTGELFF	TGCAGCGTTGTATCGAGAGGACTAGCGGGAACCGGGGAGCTGTTTTTT
-	TRBJ2-7	-	TRBV11-3	CASSREEGYEQYF	TGTGCCAGCAGCCGAGAGGAGGGTTACGAGCAGTACTTC
-	TRBJ1-1	TRBD1	TRBV30	CAWGTGKTEAFF	TGTGCCTGGGGGACAGGGAAAACTGAAGCTTTCTTT
-	TRBJ1-6	-	TRBV9	CASSVEPRATQGSPLHF	TGTGCCAGCAGCGTAGAGCCCCGGGCCACCCAGGGTTCACCCCTCCACTTT
few	TRBJ1-5	-	TRBV6-4	CASSPDTNQPQHF	TGTGCCAGCAGCCCCGACACTAATCAGCCCCAGCATTTT
few	TRBJ2-2	-	TRBV30	CAWGQGSSNTGELFF	TGTGCCTGGGGTCAGGGGTCATCGAACACCGGGGAGCTGTTTTTT
-	TRBJ2-2	-	TRBV7-2	CASSFTGTNTGELFF	TGTGCCAGCAGCTTTACAGGGACGAACACCGGGGAGCTGTTTTTT
-	TRBJ2-1	TRBD2	TRBV28	CASSVAGGDEQFF	TGTGCCAGCAGTGTCGCGGGGGGCGATGAGCAGTTCTTC
few	TRBJ1-5	-	TRBV28	CASSSAGMLNQPQHF	TGTGCCAGCAGTTCAGCAGGAATGCTCAATCAGCCCCAGCATTTT
-	TRBJ2-1	-	TRBV15	CATSREAASSYNEQFF	TGTGCCACCAGCAGAGAAGCTGCTAGCTCCTACAATGAGCAGTTCTTC
-	TRBJ2-1	-	TRBV5-1	CASSTSSYNEQFF	TGCGCCAGCAGTACTAGCTCCTACAATGAGCAGTTCTTC
few	TRBJ2-1	TRBD2	TRBV4-1	CASSQLVLAGDRSYNEQFF	TGCGCCAGCAGCCAACTTGTACTAGCGGGAGATAGGAGTTACAATGAGCAGTTCTTC
-	TRBJ1-3	-	TRBV5-1	CASSLEAGAAGNTIYF	TGCGCCAGCAGCTTGGAGGCCGGCGCGGCTGGAAACACCATATATTTT
once	TRBJ1-1	TRBD1	TRBV7-3	CASSEGAKTEAFF	TGTGCCAGCAGCGAGGGGGCTAAGACTGAAGCTTTCTTT
-	TRBJ2-1	-	TRBV6-6	CASRTSGNGEQFF	TGTGCCAGCAGGACCTCGGGGAACGGTGAGCAGTTCTTC
-	TRBJ1-1	-	TRBV10-3	CAIRDRENTEAFF	TGTGCCATCAGGGACAGAGAGAACACTGAAGCTTTCTTT
-	TRBJ2-6	-	TRBV25-1	CASSPDPRPGAGANVLTF	TGTGCCAGCAGTCCAGATCCACGGCCCGGGGCTGGGGCCAACGTCCTGACTTTC
-	TRBJ2-7	TRBD1	TRBV18	CASSPGQGGTFEQYF	TGTGCCAGCTCACCCGGACAGGGAGGAACGTTTGAGCAGTACTTC
-	TRBJ2-3	TRBD2	TRBV2	CAKLPTHSGGTDTQYF	TGTGCCAAGCTCCCCACGCATAGCGGGGGCACAGATACGCAGTATTTT
-	TRBJ2-1	TRBD1	TRBV5-6	CASSLGQGARNEQFF	TGTGCCAGCAGCTTGGGTCAGGGGGCGCGAAATGAGCAGTTCTTC
-	TRBJ1-3	TRBD1	TRBV5-1	CASSRTGQISGNTIYF	TGCGCCAGCAGCAGAACGGGACAGATCTCTGGAAACACCATATATTTT
-	TRBJ2-7	-	TRBV5-1	CASSLEGTNEQYF	TGCGCCAGCAGCTTGGAAGGGACAAACGAGCAGTACTTC
-	TRBJ1-3	-	TRBV20-1	CSAPQGNTIYF	TGCAGTGCCCCCCAAGGAAACACCATATATTTT
-	TRBJ2-7	TRBD2	TRBV5-6	CASSRFQTLAREQYF	TGTGCCAGCAGCCGCTTCCAAACACTAGCGAGAGAGCAGTACTTC
-	TRBJ1-1	-	TRBV3-1/TRBV3-2	CASSQEAGNTEAFF	TGTGCCAGCAGCCAAGAGGCAGGGAACACTGAAGCTTTCTTT
-	TRBJ1-3	-	TRBV6-5	CASGSGGNTIYF	TGTGCCAGCGGATCAGGGGGAAACACCATATATTTT
-	TRBJ2-2	-	TRBV5-1	CASSPGEGVMFF	TGCGCCAGCAGCCCCGGGGAGGGGGTGATGTTTTTT
-	TRBJ2-3	TRBD2	TRBV19	CASSIGLAEGTDTQYF	TGTGCCAGTAGTATCGGCCTAGCGGAAGGCACAGATACGCAGTATTTT
-	TRBJ1-4	TRBD1	TRBV10-1	CASSPGTANEKLFF	TGCGCCAGCAGTCCCGGGACAGCTAATGAAAAACTGTTTTTT
-	TRBJ2-3	TRBD2	TRBV19	CASSVGLAGPDTQYF	TGTGCCAGTAGTGTCGGACTAGCGGGACCCGATACGCAGTATTTT
-	TRBJ2-1	-	TRBV5-4	CASSPVGGGTYNEQFF	TGTGCCAGCAGCCCCGTCGGTGGGGGGACCTACAATGAGCAGTTCTTC
-	TRBJ1-1	-	TRBV2	CAGTGSPNAEAFF	TGTGCCGGCACAGGGTCCCCGAACGCTGAAGCTTTCTTT
few	TRBJ2-3	TRBD2	TRBV11-2	CATRLAGVRGTDTQYF	TGTGCCACCCGACTAGCGGGAGTTCGCGGCACAGATACGCAGTATTTT
-	TRBJ2-5	TRBD2	TRBV3-1/TRBV3-2	CASRGTREGRETQYF	TGTGCCAGCAGAGGTACGAGGGAGGGGAGAGAGACCCAGTACTTC
few	TRBJ1-2	-	TRBV28	CASSLGSYGYTF	TGTGCCAGCAGTCTAGGGAGCTATGGCTACACCTTC
-	TRBJ2-3	-	TRBV7-6	CASSLGASTDTQYF	TGTGCCAGCAGCTTAGGCGCGTCCACAGATACGCAGTATTTT
-	TRBJ2-1	TRBD1	TRBV25-1	CASSGGQGNEQFF	TGTGCCAGCAGTGGTGGACAGGGGAATGAGCAGTTCTTC
-	TRBJ2-7	TRBD1	TRBV27	CASSSSTGSSYEQYF	TGTGCCAGCAGTTCCTCGACAGGGAGCTCCTACGAGCAGTACTTC
-	TRBJ2-7	-	TRBV13	CASSPGHLPYEQYF	TGTGCCAGCAGCCCCGGACACCTCCCCTACGAGCAGTACTTC
-	TRBJ2-2	TRBD2	TRBV5-1	CASTPTSGNTGELFF	TGCGCCAGCACTCCGACTAGCGGGAACACCGGGGAGCTGTTTTTT
-	TRBJ2-7	-	TRBV28	CASSLTGRGYEQYF	TGTGCCAGCAGTTTAACAGGAAGGGGTTACGAGCAGTACTTC
-	TRBJ2-7	TRBD1	TRBV10-3	CAINRDRALEQYF	TGTGCCATTAACCGGGACAGAGCCTTAGAGCAGTACTTC
-	TRBJ2-7	TRBD1	TRBV6-5	CASRPDRGPYEQYF	TGTGCCAGCAGACCGGACAGGGGGCCCTACGAGCAGTACTTC
-	TRBJ2-7	-	TRBV28	CASSLINSYEQYF	TGTGCCAGCAGTTTAATCAACTCCTACGAGCAGTACTTC